This T cell receptor (beta chain) was sequenced for a study of control samples from healthy donors and cancer patients. TCRdb keeps only in-frame clones here, not all; method: immunoSEQ multiplex PCR. This sample has 140,000 or so clones, with approximately 91% found just once. With 4 bases removed from V and 4 bases from J, the gap between germline ends came to 16 bases. The germline gives CDR1 SGHTA, CDR2 FQGNSA. The CDR3 contains 16 residues. The chain links TRBV7-2 to TRBJ2-2; no firm D call. This clonotype originated in a young man in good health. Sequenced material: blood. As DNA, the CDR3 is TGTGCCAGCAGCTGGGGTGTGGTATGGTTCACCGGGGAGCTGTTTTTT. Translation gives CASSWGVVWFTGELFF. Variable domain in full (rest from reference TRBV7-2 and TRBJ2-2): GAGVSQSPSNKVTEKGKDVELRCDPISGHTALYWYRQSLGQGLEFLIYFQGNSAPDKSGLPSDRFSAERTGGSVSTLTIQRTQQEDSAVYLCASSWGVVWFTGELFFGEGSRLTVL.